Reported below is one T cell receptor beta chain. Its antigen is as yet unknown. Preparation of the TCRbeta library was carried out with unique molecular identifiers. TCRdb re-derived calls from the PCR reads in MiXCR, one entry per CDR3 protein. Here the sample spans 540,000 or so distinct CDR3 sequences, 23% being singletons. This specimen belongs to a study of T-cell reconstitution after alpha-beta-depleted transplantation in children. The CDR3 is 15 residues long. In germline, CDR1 is SEHNR, CDR2 FQNEAQ (reference sequence). V was trimmed by 2 bases and J by 2 bases, leaving 12 bases between them. The study's findings and limits: Surviving recipient T cells and thymic progenitors underlay high day-60 TCRbeta diversity in some patients. At around two months after transplant, the alpha-beta T cells were reportedly derived from several hundred expanded clones that came from non-depleted graft cells.

The starting material was PBMCs, mostly from graft donor cells, obtained 360 days after TCRalphabeta/CD19-depleted stem cell transplant. The sequence came from a boy in the first two years of life who had a stem cell transplant for acute myeloid leukemia, so the T cells may come from the graft donor. The V gene is TRBV7-9, the J gene TRBJ2-5, with D unclear. The DNA for the CDR3 is TGTGCCAGCAGCTTAATTACAGCTTATCAAGAGACCCAGTACTTC. Encoded protein: CASSLITAYQETQYF.